This T cell receptor beta chain derives from a study of Ad26.COV2.S vaccination and SARS-CoV-2 variants. TCRdb's table, derived via immunoSEQ multiplex PCR, lists solely in-frame clones and lacks some. Here the sample spans about 350,000 clones, about 90% being singletons. Material: peripheral blood, obtained after recovery from COVID-19. The clonotype comes from a human donor who had recovered from COVID-19.

This CDR3 is CASSLAGGDAFF. DNA for the CDR3: TGTGCCAGCAGCTTAGCGGGGGGTGACGCTTTCTTT. This chain uses TRBV7-2 with TRBJ1-1; a possible D gene is TRBD1 (5 bases). Germline lookup yields CDR1 SGHTA and CDR2 FQGNSA. The CDR3 totals 12 residues. The germline V and J ends were trimmed by 0 bases and 11 bases, with 10 bases remaining between them. Full variable domain (rest looked up from reference TRBV7-2 and TRBJ1-1): GAGVSQSPSNKVTEKGKDVELRCDPISGHTALYWYRQSLGQGLEFLIYFQGNSAPDKSGLPSDRFSAERTGGSVSTLTIQRTQQEDSAVYLCASSLAGGDAFFGQGTRLTVV.